Detailed here is one TCR beta chain. The antigen is undetermined. This sample was taken from a study of shared clonotypes between healthy human individuals. The study's findings and limits: Donors were few, which limited the genetic and exposure-history diversity represented.

This CDR3 is built from 12 residues. TCRdb keeps only in-frame clones here, not all; method: immunoSEQ multiplex PCR. Altogether about 770,000 clones are present, over 60% being singletons, with the ten largest covering approximately 2%. The TCR originated in a woman aged 30 to 39 in good health. Source material: memory CD4+ T cells sorted from blood. Indicated subset: CD45RA-negative fraction. The chain combines TRBV21-1 with TRBJ1-5. TRBV21-1 is classified as a pseudogene. This CDR3 reads CASSIINQPQHF. The DNA of the CDR3 is TGTGCCAGCAGCATAATAAATCAGCCCCAGCATTTT.